This note documents a single T cell receptor beta chain sequence. Clones were read by immunoSEQ multiplex PCR, and TCRdb kept only the in-frame ones, dropping some. The sample lists about 70,000 clones, 94% occurring once. This record belongs to a study of T cell changes during pregnancy in multiple sclerosis. Germline V gene data show CDR1 as LGHNA and CDR2 as YNFKEQ. J was trimmed by 0 bases and V by 3 bases; bases with no gene match: 4. This CDR3 is built from 16 residues. Here the sequenced sample was peripheral blood, taken in the third trimester of pregnancy. This clonotype was sampled from a female donor with multiple sclerosis, enrolled in a pregnancy study. The rearrangement joins TRBV4-2 to TRBJ2-3; 9 bases agree with TRBD2. The CDR3 sequence: CASSQGLAGSTDTQYF. The CDR3 DNA reads as TGTGCCAGCAGCCAGGGTCTAGCGGGGAGCACAGATACGCAGTATTTT.